Listed here are 21 T cell receptor beta chains from one sample, sequenced in a study of spatial heterogeneity in lung cancer. Notes on the study in general: Counts that tracked tumor mutation counts were those of expanded intratumoral alpha and beta TCRs.

Antigens of these TCRs are unknown. MiXCR was run by TCRdb on the 5' RACE reads, yielding one entry per CDR3 protein. This table holds 9,500 to 11,000 distinct CDR3 sequences, more than 10% found once. Time point in this sample: sample taken at primary tumor resection. The specimen was lung tumor tissue, collected at surgery. The source is a male donor with early-stage non-small cell lung cancer.

The V gene is TRBV4-3, the J gene TRBJ1-5; D is possibly TRBD1 (6 bases). The CDR3 sequence is 13 residues long. V lost 0 bases, J lost 7 bases, and 7 bases lay in between. Germline values: CDR1 LGHNA, CDR2 YSLEER. CDR3 amino acids: CASSQERGQPQHF. CDR3 in DNA: TGCGCCAGCAGCCAAGAAAGGGGGCAGCCCCAGCATTTT.

The table lists this clonotype with many counts. V usage is TRBV18 and J usage is TRBJ1-2; 7 nucleotides agree with TRBD1. J lost 4 bases, V lost 4 bases, and 12 bases had no gene match. CDR1 KGHSH and CDR2 LQKENI come from the germline V gene. CDR3 size: 16 residues. CDR3 in DNA: TGTGCCAGCTCACAACAGGGAGAGACAGGGCCCTATGGCTACACCTTC. This encodes CASSQQGETGPYGYTF.

This chain links TRBV10-3 with TRBJ1-1; D not certain. The CDR3 runs to 13 residues. Trimming removed 4 bases at V and 5 bases at J, with 11 bases between. Germline V gives CDR1 ENHRY, CDR2 SYGVKD. The CDR3 loop reads CAISGNGDTEAFF. The CDR3 nucleotides are TGTGCCATCAGTGGTAACGGGGATACTGAAGCTTTCTTT.

This clonotype is judged medium-sized. The V gene is TRBV12-3 or TRBV12-4, the J gene TRBJ1-3, with no clear D. V shed 9 bases and J shed 3 bases, with 9 bases lying between them. The CDR3 totals 12 residues. The CDR3 DNA follows: TGTGCCAGTACCTTGAGTGGAAACACCATATATTTT. It encodes CASTLSGNTIYF.

In its sample, this clonotype is medium-sized. The V gene is TRBV1, the J gene TRBJ2-7; the table's D call TRBD1 went unverified against the DNA. TRBV1 corresponds to a pseudogene. This CDR3 contains 15 residues. The CDR3 spells CTSSQEIGQIYEQYF. The CDR3 coding sequence is TGCACCAGCAGCCAAGAAATAGGACAGATCTACGAGCAGTACTTC.

This clonotype was recorded many times. J is TRBJ2-3 and V is TRBV12-3 or TRBV12-4, with TRBD2 identical over 7 bases. CDR3 length: 16 amino acids. The J segment lost 2 bases and the V segment lost 0 bases, leaving 5 bases of the junction unmatched. CDR3 protein: CASSLASRDYTDTQYF. CDR3 coding DNA: TGTGCCAGCAGTTTAGCCTCCCGGGACTACACAGATACGCAGTATTTT.

In its sample, this clonotype was seen many times. The rearrangement joins TRBV4-3 to TRBJ1-4; D gene ambiguous. The CDR3 is 20 amino acids. The V gene lost 1 base and the J gene lost 4 bases, with 25 bases spanning the gap. From germline, CDR1 is LGHNA and CDR2 YSLEER. The CDR3 reads CASSQAFSGSVDPNNEKLFF. In nucleotides, the CDR3 is TGCGCCAGCAGCCAAGCGTTCTCGGGATCCGTGGATCCGAATAATGAAAAACTGTTTTTT.

In this sample, this clonotype is medium-sized. The chain joins TRBV29-1 to TRBJ2-7; the D gene is possibly TRBD2 (6 bases). The CDR3 extends over 13 amino acids. Deletions cut 5 bases from V and 5 bases from J, with 16 bases between. The V gene's germline CDR1 is SQVTM and CDR2 ANQGSEA. The CDR3 spells CSVRRGLSHEQYF. In DNA, the CDR3 is TGCAGCGTTCGGCGGGGACTCTCTCACGAGCAGTACTTC.

This clonotype was counted many times. The CDR3 DNA reads TGTGCCAGCAGCCCCCGAAGACAGGGCTCAGGGACCCAGTACTTC. As protein: CASSPRRQGSGTQYF. The chain couples TRBV7-2 to TRBJ2-5; 7 bases align to TRBD1. The CDR3 spans 15 residues. Looked up from germline, CDR1 is SGHTA and CDR2 is FQGNSA. After removal of 5 bases from V and 7 bases from J, the junction contained 13 bases not matched to a gene. The variable domain in full, completed from reference TRBV7-2 and TRBJ2-5, reads GAGVSQSPSNKVTEKGKDVELRCDPISGHTALYWYRQSLGQGLEFLIYFQGNSAPDKSGLPSDRFSAERTGGSVSTLTIQRTQQEDSAVYLCASSPRRQGSGTQYFGPGTRLLVL.

This clonotype occurred many times. The V and J genes are TRBV7-9 and TRBJ2-7, with D unresolved. The CDR3 contains 14 residues. Trimming stripped 2 bases from V and 7 bases from J, with 15 bases between. CDR1 and CDR2 from the germline V gene are SEHNR and FQNEAQ (reference sequence). The CDR3 loop is CASSLMMSREEQYF. The CDR3, as DNA: TGTGCCAGCAGCTTAATGATGTCAAGAGAGGAGCAGTACTTC. Full variable domain (outside the CDR3, taken from reference TRBV7-9 and TRBJ2-7): DTGVSQNPRHKITKRGQNVTFRCDPISEHNRLYWYRQTLGQGPEFLTYFQNEAQLEKSRLLSDRFSAERPKGSFSTLEIQRTEQGDSAMYLCASSLMMSREEQYFGPGTRLTVT.

This clonotype was recorded many times. The CDR3 nucleotides read TGCGCCAGCAGCCAAGTACCTCTACTAGCGAAAAGCACAGATACGCAGTATTTT. It specifies CASSQVPLLAKSTDTQYF. This chain joins TRBV4-3 and TRBJ2-3; TRBD2 matches 7 bases. This CDR3 region has 18 residues. The V gene end was trimmed by 1 base and the J gene end by 0 bases; junction bases not matched to a gene: 10. Germline V gives CDR1 LGHNA, CDR2 YSLEER.

This clonotype ranks as medium-sized. This rearrangement joins TRBV6-6 to TRBJ2-3; TRBD2 aligns across 8 bases. Germline CDR1 and CDR2: MNHNY and SVGAGI (reference sequence). V shed 6 bases and J 5 bases; nucleotides not matched to a gene: 7. There are 14 residues in the CDR3. The CDR3 sequence: CASSQGLAGDTQYF. The CDR3 DNA reads TGTGCCAGCAGCCAGGGCCTAGCGGGAGATACGCAGTATTTT.

This clonotype was detected many times. Written as DNA, the CDR3 is TGCAGCGTTGCCGGGACAGCCACAGATACGCAGTATTTT. Its protein product is CSVAGTATDTQYF. The chain couples TRBV29-1 to TRBJ2-3, with TRBD1 matching over 7 bases. Germline values: CDR1 SQVTM, CDR2 ANQGSEA. V lost 4 bases, J lost 2 bases, and 3 bases stayed unmatched. CDR3 length: 13 residues.

The chain combines TRBV5-1 with TRBJ2-5; D not resolved. The CDR3 has 14 residues. Germline V lookup: CDR1 SGHRS, CDR2 YFSETQ. The ends were cut back, 0 bases at V and 0 bases at J, with 6 bases in the middle. CDR3 protein: CASSLDPDQETQYF. CDR3 in DNA: TGCGCCAGCAGCTTGGATCCGGACCAAGAGACCCAGTACTTC.

In its sample, this clonotype was seen a few times. This chain links TRBV5-5 with TRBJ2-7, with 8 positions matching TRBD1. Looked up from germline, CDR1 is SGHKS and CDR2 is YYEKEE (reference sequence). V was clipped by 7 bases and J by 1 base; unmatched bases: 7. The CDR3 sequence is 14 residues long. In nucleotides, the CDR3 is TGTGCCAGCGGCAGGGACAGGTCTTCCTACGAGCAGTACTTC. Protein sequence: CASGRDRSSYEQYF.

This clonotype was seen repeatedly, ten times or more. The chain links TRBV20-1 to TRBJ2-2, with 10 bases fitting TRBD2. Germline assignment: CDR1 DFQATT and CDR2 SNEGSKA (reference sequence). After removal of 1 base from V and 3 bases from J, the junction contained 8 bases not matched to a gene. The CDR3 totals 17 residues. This chain's CDR3 is CSARGSGRALDTGELFF. As DNA, the CDR3 is TGCAGTGCTAGAGGGAGCGGGAGGGCCCTCGACACCGGGGAGCTGTTTTTT.

This clonotype was picked up many times. The V call is TRBV5-1, the J call TRBJ1-6, with a possible D match to TRBD1 (6 bases). Germline assignment: CDR1 SGHRS and CDR2 YFSETQ. The CDR3 extends over 14 amino acids. V lost 5 bases, J lost 9 bases, and 15 bases lay in between. The CDR3 here is CASSLQGLSSPLHF. In DNA, the CDR3 is TGCGCCAGCAGTCTACAGGGATTGAGTTCACCCCTCCACTTT.

J is TRBJ1-4 and V is TRBV6-6; D uncertain. The CDR3 runs 12 residues. CDR1 is MNHNY and CDR2 is SVGAGI in the germline V gene (reference sequence). Trimming took 3 bases from V and 5 from J, leaving 4 bases between them. CDR3 residues: CASSYGNEKLFF. The CDR3 DNA reads TGTGCCAGCAGTTATGGGAATGAAAAACTGTTTTTT.

This clonotype turned up a few times. This chain links TRBV24-1 with TRBJ2-1; D might be TRBD1 or TRBD2, each matching 7 bases. CDR3 length: 12 residues. The germline V and J ends were trimmed by 10 bases and 7 bases, with 13 bases remaining between them. Germline V gene data show CDR1 as KGHDR and CDR2 as SFDVKD. Here the CDR3 reads CATGRGGNEQFF. As DNA, the CDR3 is TGTGCCACGGGCAGGGGGGGTAATGAGCAGTTCTTC.

This clonotype has at least ten counts. The V and J genes are TRBV5-1 and TRBJ1-2, with a possible D match to TRBD1 (5 bases). Germline V gene sequence: CDR1 SGHRS, CDR2 YFSETQ. Trimming stripped 0 bases from V and 1 base from J, with 13 bases between. There are 16 residues in the CDR3. The CDR3 sequence: CASSLVQGSNNYGYTF. The CDR3 region has the DNA TGCGCCAGCAGCTTGGTGCAGGGCTCAAATAACTATGGCTACACCTTC.

At least ten counts were recorded for this clonotype. V and J are TRBV10-3 and TRBJ2-1; possibly TRBD1 or TRBD2 for D (5 bases each). Trimming removed 10 bases from V and 4 bases from J, with 11 bases in between. The CDR3 is 12 residues long. Germline V CDR1 and CDR2: ENHRY, SYGVKD. CDR3 in amino acids: CATLGEYNEQFF. The CDR3 nucleotides read TGTGCCACACTAGGGGAATACAATGAGCAGTTCTTC.